This TCR beta chain was documented in a study of T cells after yellow fever vaccination. As for the study in general: Any fraction with a low cell number was prepared using SMART-Seq v4 Ultra Low Input.

General study findings and limits: Contaminating bulk clonotypes could be abundant in FACS-sorted repertoires. Peaking faster, on day 5 versus 15, the secondary response was nonetheless weaker. Post-booster repertoires contained most primary-vaccination clones again (about 95% CD4, about 88% CD8).

TCRdb redid the calling of the 5' RACE reads with MiXCR, one entry per CDR3 protein. Found here are 300,000 to 400,000 distinct CDR3 sequences, approximately 9% of them singletons; the top ten hold under 20%. Concerning this clonotype itself: Its matching antigen is unknown.

Germline V gene lookup returns CDR1 KGHSH and CDR2 LQKENI. Deletions cut 2 bases from V and 2 bases from J, with 13 bases between. The CDR3 consists of 16 residues. The origin of this receptor is a man aged 18-30 years who received the YFV17D yellow fever vaccine. The chain couples TRBV18 to TRBJ1-3; D remains ambiguous. Source: PBMCs, taken on the day of the first yellow fever vaccination. CDR3 residues: CASSPVSVQTGNTIYF. The CDR3 DNA follows: TGTGCCAGCTCACCAGTTTCCGTTCAAACTGGAAACACCATATATTTT.